Listed below are T cell receptor beta chains from one sample, sequenced in a study of control samples from healthy donors and cancer patients. Measured with immunoSEQ multiplex PCR; TCRdb has only the in-frame clones, and not every one. This table holds 130,000 or so clones, just under 90% found once. The specimen was PBMCs. All receptors derive from a man aged 45-65 years with head and neck cancer. CDR3s include the opening cysteine and the closing phenylalanine or tryptophan. The order of the fields is J gene, V gene, CDR3 protein.

>TRBJ2-7|TRBV15
CATSRQTASYEQYF
>TRBJ2-5|TRBV5-1
CASSKGQTEETQYF
>TRBJ2-2|TRBV6-2/TRBV6-3
CASSLPDLSNTGELFF
>TRBJ2-7|TRBV28
CASSFRVPRGLIYF
>TRBJ1-6|TRBV4-2
CASSQDVSSYNSPLHF
>TRBJ1-2|TRBV3-1/TRBV3-2
CASSQRDYGYTF
>TRBJ2-5|TRBV3-1/TRBV3-2
CASSPGNRGETQYF
>TRBJ2-1|TRBV24-1
CATSDPLGDEQFF
>TRBJ1-2|TRBV7-9
CASSGDLAYGYTF
>TRBJ2-2|TRBV3-1/TRBV3-2
CASSQGEFRPNTGELFF
>TRBJ2-3|TRBV5-4
CASSSRAATDTQYF
>TRBJ1-5|TRBV28
CASIPTGGALNQPQHF
>TRBJ2-1|TRBV5-5
CASSHRPGQVYNEQFF
>TRBJ1-2|TRBV19
CASSIGTGTNYGYTF
>TRBJ2-7|TRBV5-4
CASSLDRGRGYEQYF
>TRBJ1-3|TRBV29-1
CSALDRVSGNTIYF
>TRBJ1-5|TRBV28
CASSTTGTNQPQHF
>TRBJ1-2|TRBV18
CASSLTGTGYGYTF
>TRBJ2-7|TRBV4-1
CASSQDTRESYEQYF
>TRBJ2-1|TRBV5-5
CASSLYGAPGSYNEQFF
>TRBJ1-6|TRBV2
CASTPGQGGSPLHF
>TRBJ1-2|TRBV2
CASSELSGTELSRSYTF
>TRBJ2-3|TRBV7-9
CASSPASTDTQYF
>TRBJ1-2|TRBV30
CAWSDYGYTF
>TRBJ2-7|TRBV28
CASSFFDEQYF
>TRBJ2-3|TRBV6-5
CASNPRDRDTQYF
>TRBJ2-3|TRBV18
CASSIRGPTDTQYF
>TRBJ1-5|TRBV4-1
CASSPRTDRVWNQPQHF
>TRBJ2-7|TRBV29-1
CSASESPRSQQYF
>TRBJ2-2|TRBV27
CASAPGQDTGELFF
>TRBJ1-1|TRBV5-1
CASSLASLAGGESEAFF
>TRBJ2-1|TRBV12-3/TRBV12-4
CASSFYGMNEQFF
>TRBJ2-1|TRBV28
CASSSLLGVNEQFF
>TRBJ2-7|TRBV6-5
CASSYDSSSYEQYF
>TRBJ2-2|TRBV6-5
CASSYGGDTGELFF
>TRBJ1-2|TRBV5-1
CASSLGPFYGYTF
>TRBJ1-5|TRBV6-1
CASSEGRSNQPQHF
>TRBJ2-1|TRBV7-2
CASSTPGANKVF
>TRBJ2-3|TRBV27
CASSSHTDTQYF
>TRBJ2-2|TRBV27
CASSKAGADTGELFF
>TRBJ1-2|TRBV4-1
CASSQDRGFRGNYGYTF
>TRBJ1-2|TRBV3-1/TRBV3-2
CASSLGQVPYGYTF
>TRBJ2-1|TRBV3-1/TRBV3-2
CASSLQGDNEQFF
>TRBJ2-7|TRBV11-2
CASSSGIYEQYF
>TRBJ1-3|TRBV27
CASSLRGMTGNTIYF
>TRBJ1-1|TRBV7-6
CASSPRGQNPNTEAFF
>TRBJ2-7|TRBV28
CASSYQDKPSYEQYF
>TRBJ1-3|TRBV7-9
CASSSRGQSSGNTIYF
>TRBJ2-1|TRBV28
CASSLRGRGIYEQFF
>TRBJ2-7|TRBV28
CASSSPGTSSYEQYF
>TRBJ2-3|TRBV28
CASSQSGLARTDTQYF
>TRBJ2-5|TRBV12-3/TRBV12-4
CASSLEETQYF
>TRBJ2-1|TRBV20-1
CSASSQANGQFF
>TRBJ2-7|TRBV7-2
CASSFGQGSYEQYF
>TRBJ1-6|TRBV27
CASSTHNSPLHF
>TRBJ2-3|TRBV29-1
CSGPPSRPSTDTQYF
>TRBJ2-6|TRBV30
CAWSSGGSGANVLTF
>TRBJ1-6|TRBV2
CASRRILGSPLHF
>TRBJ2-7|TRBV4-1
CASSQLTMKEDEQYF